One T cell receptor beta chain is described in this entry. The antigen remains undetermined. This sample was taken from a study of siplizumab effects on memory and regulatory T cells. Overall study results and limits: Naive T cells appeared more diverse than memory cells and seemed to be major alloresponse contributors. Siplizumab significantly reduced alloreactive sequences traceable to unstimulated CD4+ memory cells.

This CDR3 region has 15 residues. The trim removed 4 bases at V and 6 bases at J, leaving 10 bases unmatched. Repertoires were generated with immunoSEQ multiplex PCR, while TCRdb's copy carries only in-frame clones and drops some. The sample lists around 100,000 clones; around 93% were seen once. This TCR was sampled from a human donor in good health. The chain recombines TRBV23-1 with TRBJ2-5; 8 bases line up with TRBD1. TRBV23-1 is an open reading frame whose function is uncertain. The sequenced material came from non-Treg CD4+ T cells sorted from blood. The CDR3 region is CASSRGQGHFKTQYF. CDR3 in DNA: TGCGCCAGCAGTCGTGGACAGGGCCACTTCAAGACCCAGTACTTC.